Shown below are 15 T cell receptor beta chains from a single sample sequenced in a study of identical twins. TCRdb recomputed calls from the 5' RACE reads with MiXCR, one row per CDR3 protein. The sample comprises 1.5 million to 2 million distinct CDR3 sequences, around a third of which are singletons, and 0.27% rests with the top ten. What was sequenced was cord blood. The receptor source for this set is a newborn girl in good health.

This rearrangement joins TRBV4-1 to TRBJ2-1, with TRBD1 matching over 11 bases. The length of the CDR3 is 14 residues. Germline CDR1 MGHRA, CDR2 YSYEKL. V gave up 2 bases and J gave up 8 bases; unmatched junction bases: 2. In nucleotides, the CDR3 is TGCGCCAGCAGCCAACGGACAGGGGGCGATGAGCAGTTCTTC. The encoded protein is CASSQRTGGDEQFF.

This clonotype was seen a handful of times. The V and J genes are TRBV7-9 and TRBJ2-3, with D possibly called TRBD1 or TRBD2 (5 bases each). Germline V CDR1 and CDR2: SEHNR, FQNEAQ (reference sequence). The V end lost 4 bases, the J end lost 0 bases, and 14 bases lay between the germline ends. The CDR3 sequence is 16 residues long. The CDR3 nucleotides are TGTGCCAGCAGCTCAGACGGGACCAAAAGCACAGATACGCAGTATTTT. Its translation is CASSSDGTKSTDTQYF.

The chain carries TRBV20-1 and TRBJ2-7, with TRBD1 matching 7 bases. With 5 bases clipped from V and 0 bases from J, the junction kept 4 bases outside the gene matches. Germline loops: CDR1 DFQATT, CDR2 SNEGSKA (reference sequence). The CDR3 sequence is 13 residues long. The CDR3 protein is CSAGYRGSYEQYF. In nucleotides, the CDR3 is TGCAGTGCTGGCTACAGGGGCTCCTACGAGCAGTACTTC.

The chain has TRBV20-1 and TRBJ2-1, with 7 bases lining up with TRBD2. The DNA end lines up better with TRBJ2-7; the J call may be wrong. The CDR3 covers 15 residues. Germline CDR1 reads DFQATT; CDR2 reads SNEGSKA (reference sequence). This CDR3 is CSARWTGGYYNEQYF. DNA for the CDR3: TGCAGTGCTAGATGGACGGGAGGATACTACAATGAGCAGTACTTC.

The chain carries TRBV14 and TRBJ1-6; possible D gene TRBD1, 6 bases. This CDR3 has 20 amino acids. V shed 1 base and J shed 5 bases, with 24 bases lying between them. CDR1 and CDR2 from the germline V gene are SGHDN and FVKESK. In DNA form, the CDR3 reads TGTGCCAGCAGCCAAGTTCCCTTTTCTAAAGGGGGGTTCGATAATTCACCCCTCCACTTT. It specifies CASSQVPFSKGGFDNSPLHF.

This clonotype was found a few times. V usage is TRBV4-2 and J usage is TRBJ2-1; 8 bases line up with TRBD2. The ends lost 0 bases at V and 7 bases at J; junction bases unmatched: 11. In germline, CDR1 is LGHNA, CDR2 YNFKEQ. The CDR3 totals 17 residues. Written as DNA, the CDR3 is TGTGCCAGCAGCCAAGATGCGATGGCGGGGGGCTCAAATGAGCAGTTCTTC. It encodes CASSQDAMAGGSNEQFF.

This clonotype was counted many times. The chain links TRBV5-1 to TRBJ2-7; D is undetermined. Between the trimmed V and J ends, which lost 5 bases and 3 bases, there was a span of 9 bases. Germline V gene data show CDR1 as SGHRS and CDR2 as YFSETQ. This CDR3 spans 12 amino acids. The CDR3 DNA reads TGCGCCAGCAGAAGGCTGAGCTACGAGCAGTACTTC. Protein product: CASRRLSYEQYF.

Ten or more counts support this clonotype. The chain links TRBV7-2 to TRBJ2-3; D is possibly TRBD2 (6 bases). The CDR3 totals 14 residues. CDR1 SGHTA and CDR2 FQGNSA come from the germline V gene. Trimming stripped 4 bases from V and 0 bases from J, with 8 bases between. The CDR3 reads CASSSGLSTDTQYF. The DNA for the CDR3 is TGTGCCAGCAGCTCGGGACTCAGCACAGATACGCAGTATTTT.

In regard to this clonotype: The limits of the CDR3 on the DNA are not certain, so only TCRdb's listed CDR3 is given. The chain recombines TRBV12-3 or TRBV12-4 with TRBJ2-7; TRBD1 is the table's D call, not checked against the DNA. Including both end residues, the CDR3 is 14 amino acids long. CDR3 loop: CASSFFGAGYEQYF.

The chain uses TRBV7-2 and TRBJ2-4, with TRBD1 matching 7 bases. CDR3 length: 17 amino acids. Trimming at V came to 2 bases and at J to 4 bases, leaving 11 bases not matched to a gene. Germline loops: CDR1 SGHTA, CDR2 FQGNSA. CDR3 DNA: TGTGCCAGCAGCTTAAGGTTGCTGAGGGACAGAAAAAACATTCAGTACTTC. Protein product: CASSLRLLRDRKNIQYF. Complete variable domain (other parts from reference TRBV7-2 and TRBJ2-4): GAGVSQSPSNKVTEKGKDVELRCDPISGHTALYWYRQSLGQGLEFLIYFQGNSAPDKSGLPSDRFSAERTGGSVSTLTIQRTQQEDSAVYLCASSLRLLRDRKNIQYFGAGTRLSVL.

This clonotype was found a few times. The rearrangement links TRBV7-2 to TRBJ1-2; D is unresolved. The CDR3 has 13 residues. The V gene's germline CDR1 is SGHTA and CDR2 FQGNSA. Deletions cut 5 bases from V and 8 bases from J, with 15 bases between. Here the CDR3 DNA reads TGTGCCAGCAGCCCTAGATCGTTAAAAGGCTACACCTTC. Translation gives CASSPRSLKGYTF. The whole variable domain, remainder taken from reference TRBV7-2 and TRBJ1-2, is GAGVSQSPSNKVTEKGKDVELRCDPISGHTALYWYRQSLGQGLEFLIYFQGNSAPDKSGLPSDRFSAERTGGSVSTLTIQRTQQEDSAVYLCASSPRSLKGYTFGSGTRLTVV.

The chain uses TRBV29-1 and TRBJ1-2; TRBD1 matches 7 bases. After removal of 1 base from V and 5 bases from J, the junction contained 4 bases not matched to a gene. The germline CDR1 and CDR2 sequences are SQVTM and ANQGSEA. The CDR3 has 13 amino acids. CDR3 sequence (DNA): TGCAGCGTTGAAGGGGAGGGGGCGTATGGCTACACCTTC. Protein: CSVEGEGAYGYTF.

V usage is TRBV3-1 and J usage is TRBJ1-1; the D is unclear. Trimming stripped 4 bases from V and 10 bases from J, with 19 bases between. The CDR3 has 14 residues. Germline V gene data show CDR1 as LGHDT and CDR2 as YNNKEL (reference sequence). The CDR3, as DNA: TGTGCCAGCAGCCCGACCACTATTGGGAGAGCAGCTTTCTTT. Translating it yields CASSPTTIGRAAFF.

This clonotype was observed a handful of times. The CDR3 here is CASRGGYTDTQYF. The CDR3 DNA reads as TGTGCCAGCAGGGGGGGCTACACAGATACGCAGTATTTT. This sequence joins TRBV2 and TRBJ2-3; possibly TRBD1 or TRBD2 for D (6 bases each). CDR3 length equals 13 residues. Trimming removed 6 bases from V and 2 bases from J, with 9 bases in between. In germline, CDR1 is SNHLY, CDR2 FYNNEI.

Concerning this clonotype: A read error may produce the germline difference seen at one junction end. This chain links TRBV20-1 with TRBJ2-1; TRBD2 aligns across 7 bases. This CDR3 spans 13 amino acids. The germline CDR1 and CDR2 sequences are DFQATT and SNEGSKA (reference sequence). This CDR3 reads CSARWRDYDEQFF. Written as DNA, the CDR3 is TGCAGTGCTAGATGGCGGGACTACGATGAGCAGTTCTTC.